This is a list of T cell receptor beta chains from one sample in a study of blood T cell repertoires in COVID-19. Sequencing used immunoSEQ multiplex PCR; TCRdb keeps in-frame clones, though not all of them. The sample lists about 130,000 clones, approximately 87% occurring once. The sample was peripheral blood. The origin of the receptors is a human donor in a cohort sampled during active COVID-19. The conserved cysteine and the conserved F or W are not part of the CDR3 here. The order of the fields is V gene, D gene, CDR3 protein. The D gene is left open where the match is weak.

V: TRBV27
D: TRBD1
CDR3: ATYRQGVVGSTEAF

V: TRBV2
D: .
CDR3: ASKAGVQETQY

V: TRBV18
D: .
CDR3: ASSPADRRWDQPQH

V: TRBV30
D: .
CDR3: AWSSGHNSPLH

V: TRBV5-4
D: .
CDR3: ASSLSRTNYGYT

V: TRBV5-1
D: .
CDR3: ASSVGGAGQPQH

V: TRBV5-4
D: TRBD1
CDR3: ASSPPTGGYGYT

V: TRBV11-2
D: TRBD1
CDR3: ASTKGQGFMNTEAF

V: TRBV19
D: TRBD2
CDR3: ASSIAGGEHEQF

V: TRBV7-9
D: TRBD1
CDR3: ASSLEGGAYGYT

V: TRBV12-5
D: .
CDR3: ASGLGGLDEETQY

V: TRBV6-4
D: TRBD2
CDR3: ASSENLAGNTGELF

V: TRBV7-3
D: TRBD2
CDR3: ASSQTPPKRGGPNEQF

V: TRBV27
D: .
CDR3: ASSPLGRNYGYT

V: TRBV11-3
D: TRBD1
CDR3: ASSLRQGGQETQY

V: TRBV28
D: .
CDR3: ASSQPRDTQY

V: TRBV12-3/TRBV12-4
D: .
CDR3: ASSFRGKHTLH

V: TRBV29-1
D: TRBD1
CDR3: SGQGPGNTIY

V: TRBV5-1
D: .
CDR3: ASSLVGGARTEAF

V: TRBV25-1
D: .
CDR3: ASSDFSKNIQY

V: TRBV10-3
D: TRBD1
CDR3: ANRPGTGTGELF

V: TRBV7-9
D: .
CDR3: ASNLVLNTEAF

V: TRBV7-9
D: .
CDR3: ASSSLGGPQH

V: TRBV30
D: .
CDR3: AWSEGRGTRGYT

V: TRBV10-3
D: TRBD1
CDR3: AINTGGLSETQY

V: TRBV5-4
D: .
CDR3: ASSFQGPYNSPLH

V: TRBV25-1
D: .
CDR3: ASSEKEGNAWGGYT

V: TRBV7-2
D: TRBD2
CDR3: ASSLRAGALYEQY

V: TRBV4-2
D: .
CDR3: ASSPTAVSGNTIY

V: TRBV3-1/TRBV3-2
D: .
CDR3: ASSQVRGEGTQY

V: TRBV5-1
D: TRBD1
CDR3: ASSLGIRGTGELF

V: TRBV5-1
D: .
CDR3: ASSLGRDPGNTIY

V: TRBV5-1
D: .
CDR3: ASSPSTEPWTQY

V: TRBV30
D: TRBD1
CDR3: AWSPDRVNQPQH

V: TRBV27
D: .
CDR3: ASSLAGNTEAF

V: TRBV25-1
D: .
CDR3: ASSAWGEESQF

V: TRBV7-9
D: .
CDR3: ASSLGSGADTQY

V: TRBV7-2
D: .
CDR3: ASSSPVRGLNGYT

V: TRBV13
D: .
CDR3: ASSPNPGTYNSPLH

V: TRBV7-9
D: TRBD2
CDR3: ASILGEGDIQY

V: TRBV6-6
D: .
CDR3: ASSYSEIRNSPLH

V: TRBV9
D: TRBD2
CDR3: ASSVGGREVTGELF

V: TRBV27
D: .
CDR3: ASSPTGYGYT

V: TRBV5-1
D: TRBD2
CDR3: ASSFRDYNLREQF

V: TRBV7-8
D: .
CDR3: ASSQTLYEQY

V: TRBV29-1
D: TRBD2
CDR3: SGKLIGGTSGRNPAYNEQF

V: TRBV5-1
D: .
CDR3: ASSLELGALGETQY

V: TRBV30
D: .
CDR3: AWSLEQRNNSPLH

V: TRBV29-1
D: TRBD1
CDR3: SVEEQGPRGYT

V: TRBV19
D: .
CDR3: ASSLRDTGELF

V: TRBV5-1
D: .
CDR3: ASSPGEGGTRQPQH

V: TRBV5-4
D: .
CDR3: ASSLFLGETQY

V: TRBV19
D: .
CDR3: ASSPLLPVALWDTQY

V: TRBV15
D: TRBD1
CDR3: ATSRDRTGGNQPQH

V: TRBV18
D: .
CDR3: ASSGDGQPQH

V: TRBV2
D: TRBD2
CDR3: ASRGGARTYNEQF

V: TRBV7-3
D: .
CDR3: ASSSPGPKGETQY

V: TRBV6-4
D: TRBD1
CDR3: ASSVGDRSTGELF

V: TRBV9
D: .
CDR3: ASSVSSGNTGELF

V: TRBV7-3
D: .
CDR3: ASSLGGRSDTQY